Sequencing of this T cell receptor beta chain was carried out in a study of CD8 T cells in ankylosing spondylitis. Construction of TCR beta libraries was performed using quantitative 5'-RACE with molecular barcodes. TCRdb re-called the 5' RACE reads through MiXCR, storing one row per CDR3 protein. The table includes about 42,000 distinct CDR3 sequences, just under 4% detected once. Findings and limits, study-wide: Among TCR beta sequences, a motif of roughly 8 highly homologous variants appeared characteristic of ankylosing spondylitis blood. A number of the motif variants had already been described in reactive arthritis synovial fluid and blood. Within matched ankylosing spondylitis synovial fluid, disease-linked clones were reportedly significantly enriched.

V lost 1 base and J 6 bases, leaving 11 bases between the germline ends. The germline gives CDR1 SGDLS, CDR2 YYNGEE. The CDR3 length is 14 residues. This clonotype was detected ten times or more. The antigen is unknown. Material for sequencing was blood, either unsorted or a sorted T cell fraction (not recorded which). The TCR comes from a female donor with ankylosing spondylitis or in good health (not recorded which). The chain couples TRBV9 to TRBJ2-1; D gene uncertain. CDR3 protein: CASSVSGEGNEQFF. In DNA form, the CDR3 reads TGTGCCAGCAGCGTAAGTGGAGAAGGCAATGAGCAGTTCTTC.